A selection of T cell receptor beta chains follows, all from one sample in a study of a mutant IDH1 vaccine in newly diagnosed glioma. No antigens are known for them. Assay: immunoSEQ multiplex PCR; the TCRdb copy retains only in-frame clones and omits some. The table has about 130,000 clones, roughly 77% seen once; the top ten hold under 7%. The starting material was PBMCs, obtained from a glioma patient whose treatment included an IDH1 peptide vaccine. These receptor sequences come from a middle-aged man with glioma. Each CDR3 is given without its conserved first and last residue. The order of the fields is D gene, V gene, CDR3 protein. D genes are given only for firm matches.

D: NA; V: TRBV6-5; CDR3: ASSYGQGTDTQY
D: TRBD2; V: TRBV9; CDR3: ASSVTSGPYNEQF
D: NA; V: TRBV4-3; CDR3: ASSQVGGSGYGYT
D: NA; V: TRBV5-4; CDR3: ASSSTPGGYT
D: TRBD1; V: TRBV14; CDR3: ASSHLPGQGHGYT
D: TRBD2; V: TRBV28; CDR3: ASSSVSGGLFYEQY
D: NA; V: TRBV20-1; CDR3: SATTSNEQY
D: NA; V: TRBV5-8; CDR3: ASSFGESRYEQY
D: NA; V: TRBV18; CDR3: ASSPSGDQPQH
D: NA; V: TRBV19; CDR3: ASSGTYGYT